The 13 T cell receptor beta chains below were found in one sample sequenced in a study of blood T cells in healthy people across ages. Combining a sample-barcoded 5' primer with a J-beta primer mix, a second PCR ran for about 7 to 12 cycles. MiXCR, applied by TCRdb to the 5' RACE reads, yields one record per CDR3 protein. The table records some 710,000 distinct CDR3 sequences, about 45% of them present only once. Input material: blood. The receptors here all came from a man older than 75 in good health.

The chain couples TRBV7-9 to TRBJ2-7; D unclear. The V end was cut by 0 bases, the J end by 3 bases, with 9 bases between. CDR3 length equals 14 residues. Germline V gene lookup returns CDR1 SEHNR and CDR2 FQNEAQ (reference sequence). CDR3 protein: CASSLAVTYYEQYF. The DNA of the CDR3 is TGTGCCAGCAGCTTAGCGGTTACTTACTACGAGCAGTACTTC.

The chain couples TRBV7-2 to TRBJ2-7; 7 nucleotides line up with TRBD1. The ends lost 5 bases at V and 10 bases at J; junction bases unmatched: 17. The CDR3 sequence is 15 residues long. Germline V gene sequence: CDR1 SGHTA, CDR2 FQGNSA. The CDR3 DNA reads TGTGCCAGCAGCGTACCGGGACAGCTACCCAAGGCCCAGTACTTC. Translation: CASSVPGQLPKAQYF.

This clonotype was detected a few times. This chain connects TRBV12-3 or TRBV12-4 to TRBJ2-4, with 9 bases identical to TRBD2. The CDR3 sequence is 16 residues long. V shed 5 bases and J 0 bases; nucleotides not matched to a gene: 5. CDR3 in DNA: TGTGCCAGCAGTCGCAGCGGGGGGCTAGCCAAAAACATTCAGTACTTC. As protein: CASSRSGGLAKNIQYF.

The chain joins TRBV7-9 to TRBJ2-1, with TRBD1 identical over 10 bases. CDR3 size: 18 residues. Per the germline V gene, CDR1 is SEHNR and CDR2 is FQNEAQ (reference sequence). The J segment lost 5 bases and the V segment lost 2 bases, leaving 12 bases of the junction unmatched. CDR3 loop: CASSLLGGTGASHNEQFF. Here the CDR3 DNA reads TGTGCCAGCAGCTTATTAGGCGGGACAGGGGCCTCTCACAATGAGCAGTTCTTC.

The chain is built from TRBV20-1 and TRBJ1-5; 12 bases line up with TRBD1. The length of the CDR3 is 18 residues. After removal of 0 bases from V and 1 base from J, the junction contained 7 bases not matched to a gene. From germline, CDR1 is DFQATT and CDR2 SNEGSKA (reference sequence). In nucleotides, the CDR3 is TGCAGTGCTAGAGATCGGGACAGGGGGCGCTTAAGCAATCAGCCCCAGCATTTT. As protein: CSARDRDRGRLSNQPQHF.

This clonotype was counted between two and nine times. The rearrangement joins TRBV12-3 or TRBV12-4 to TRBJ2-7; D may be TRBD1 or TRBD2 (7 bases each). The V end was cut by 7 bases, the J end by 2 bases, with 18 bases between. The CDR3 contains 15 residues. Here the CDR3 reads CASNPGGAGTYEQYF. The CDR3 DNA reads TGTGCCAGCAATCCAGGGGGGGCCGGAACCTACGAGCAGTACTTC.

This rearrangement joins TRBV7-2 to TRBJ2-5; D is uncertain. CDR3 size: 13 residues. Germline V lookup: CDR1 SGHTA, CDR2 FQGNSA. V was clipped by 5 bases and J by 4 bases, with 11 bases between them. The CDR3 loop is CASSPRRPETQYF. As DNA, the CDR3 is TGTGCCAGCAGCCCTCGGCGGCCAGAGACCCAGTACTTC. Using reference TRBV7-2 and TRBJ2-5 for the parts outside the CDR3, the full variable domain is GAGVSQSPSNKVTEKGKDVELRCDPISGHTALYWYRQSLGQGLEFLIYFQGNSAPDKSGLPSDRFSAERTGGSVSTLTIQRTQQEDSAVYLCASSPRRPETQYFGPGTRLLVL.

V and J are TRBV29-1 and TRBJ2-7, with 7 bases lining up with TRBD1. J was trimmed by 2 bases and V by 4 bases; bases with no gene match: 8. From germline, CDR1 is SQVTM and CDR2 ANQGSEA. This CDR3 is 14 amino acids long. CDR3 DNA sequence: TGCAGCGTTGTTCAACAGGGGTCCACCTACGAGCAGTACTTC. Translated, it gives CSVVQQGSTYEQYF.

This clonotype was seen many times. The V and J genes are TRBV20-1 and TRBJ2-7; TRBD2 matches at 12 bases. CDR1 DFQATT and CDR2 SNEGSKA come from the germline V gene (reference sequence). V shed 1 base, J shed 0 bases, and the junction held 4 bases outside the gene matches. The CDR3 consists of 16 residues. As DNA, the CDR3 is TGCAGTGCTAGAGGCACTAGCGGGGGGAGCTCCTACGAGCAGTACTTC. This translates into CSARGTSGGSSYEQYF.

This clonotype has only one observation. The chain has TRBV20-1 and TRBJ2-3; 11 nucleotides agree with TRBD1. Germline CDR1 and CDR2: DFQATT and SNEGSKA (reference sequence). CDR3 size: 16 residues. V shed 0 bases and J 0 bases; nucleotides not matched to a gene: 2. As DNA, the CDR3 is TGCAGTGCTAGAGATCGGGACAGGGGGAGCACAGATACGCAGTATTTT. Translating gives CSARDRDRGSTDTQYF.

V is TRBV20-1 and J is TRBJ1-2; D remains ambiguous. CDR3 length: 15 amino acids. Per germline, CDR1 DFQATT and CDR2 SNEGSKA (reference sequence). V was trimmed by 2 bases and J by 0 bases, leaving 13 bases between them. The CDR3 region has the DNA TGCAGTGCTAGATTGGGAGGGAAGTCTAACTATGGCTACACCTTC. Amino acid sequence: CSARLGGKSNYGYTF.

The chain recombines TRBV12-3 or TRBV12-4 with TRBJ1-6; TRBD1 aligns across 9 bases. V lost 2 bases, J lost 10 bases, and 6 bases stayed unmatched. The CDR3 covers 15 residues. The CDR3 protein is CASSLHRDRVSPLHF. For the CDR3, the DNA is TGTGCCAGCAGTTTACACCGGGACAGGGTGTCACCCCTCCACTTT.

This clonotype was observed a handful of times. The rearrangement uses TRBV6-1 and TRBJ2-7; D is perhaps TRBD2 (6 bases). The CDR3 consists of 16 residues. Per the germline V gene, CDR1 is MNHNS and CDR2 is SASEGT. V lost 10 bases, J lost 5 bases, and 27 bases lay in between. The CDR3 is CATRDPAGRYVDEQYF. DNA for the CDR3: TGTGCCACCCGAGACCCAGCAGGGAGGTATGTCGACGAGCAGTACTTC.